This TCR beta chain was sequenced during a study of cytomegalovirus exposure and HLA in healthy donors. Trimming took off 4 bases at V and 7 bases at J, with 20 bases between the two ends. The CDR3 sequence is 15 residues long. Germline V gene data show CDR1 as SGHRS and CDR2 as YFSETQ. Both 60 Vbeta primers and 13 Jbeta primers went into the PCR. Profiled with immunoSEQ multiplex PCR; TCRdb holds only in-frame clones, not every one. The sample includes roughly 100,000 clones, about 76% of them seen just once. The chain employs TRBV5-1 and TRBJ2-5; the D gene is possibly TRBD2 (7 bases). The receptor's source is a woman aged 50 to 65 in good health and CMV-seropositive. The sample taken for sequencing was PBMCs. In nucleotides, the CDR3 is TGCGCCAGCAGCCCCCAATTGGGGGGGCCTGTGACCCAGTACTTC. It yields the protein CASSPQLGGPVTQYF.